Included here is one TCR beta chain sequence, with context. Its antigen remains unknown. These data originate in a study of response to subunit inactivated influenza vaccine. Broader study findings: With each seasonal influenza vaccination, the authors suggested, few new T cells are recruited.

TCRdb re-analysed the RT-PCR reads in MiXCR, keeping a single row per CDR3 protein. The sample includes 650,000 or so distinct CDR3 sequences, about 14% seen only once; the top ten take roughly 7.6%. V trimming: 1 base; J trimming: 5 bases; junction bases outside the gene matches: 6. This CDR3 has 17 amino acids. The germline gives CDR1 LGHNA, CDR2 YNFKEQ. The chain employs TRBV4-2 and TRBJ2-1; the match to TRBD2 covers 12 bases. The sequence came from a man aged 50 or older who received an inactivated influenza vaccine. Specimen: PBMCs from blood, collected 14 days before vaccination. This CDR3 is CASSQVASGRVNNEQFF. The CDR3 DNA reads TGTGCCAGCAGCCAAGTTGCTAGCGGGAGGGTTAACAATGAGCAGTTCTTC.